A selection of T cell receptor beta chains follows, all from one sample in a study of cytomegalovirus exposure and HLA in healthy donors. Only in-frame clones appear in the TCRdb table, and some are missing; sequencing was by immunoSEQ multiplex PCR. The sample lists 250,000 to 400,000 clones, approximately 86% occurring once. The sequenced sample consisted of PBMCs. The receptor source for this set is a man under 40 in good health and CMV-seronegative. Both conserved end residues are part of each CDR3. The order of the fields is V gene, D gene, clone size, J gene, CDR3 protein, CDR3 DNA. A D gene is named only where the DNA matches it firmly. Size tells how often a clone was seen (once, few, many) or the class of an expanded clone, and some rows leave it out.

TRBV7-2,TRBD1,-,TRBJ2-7,CASSLGSTGAYEQYF,TGTGCCAGCAGCTTAGGATCGACAGGGGCCTACGAGCAGTACTTC
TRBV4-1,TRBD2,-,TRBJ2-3,CASSQDPTASGVADTQYF,TGCGCCAGCAGCCAAGACCCAACGGCTAGCGGGGTAGCAGATACGCAGTATTTT
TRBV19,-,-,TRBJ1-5,CASSSIGSRDQSQHF,TGTGCCAGTAGTAGCATCGGCAGTCGGGATCAGTCCCAGCATTTT
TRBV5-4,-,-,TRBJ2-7,CASSSPSSYEQYF,TGTGCCAGCAGCTCGCCCAGCTCCTACGAGCAGTACTTC
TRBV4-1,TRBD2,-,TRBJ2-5,CASSQDPGGLSETQYF,TGCGCCAGCAGCCAAGACCCGGGGGGGCTTTCGGAGACCCAGTACTTC
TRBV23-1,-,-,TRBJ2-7,CASSLTDRQGPSYEQYF,TGCGCCAGCAGTCTCACTGACCGGCAGGGGCCTTCCTACGAGCAGTACTTC
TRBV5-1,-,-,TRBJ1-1,CASSAGGGTGTEAFF,TGCGCCAGCAGCGCCGGGGGAGGGACCGGGACTGAAGCTTTCTTT
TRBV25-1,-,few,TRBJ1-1,CASSSGQRAEAFF,TGTGCCAGCAGTTCAGGGCAAAGGGCTGAAGCTTTCTTT
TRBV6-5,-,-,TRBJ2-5,CASSYLYRQETQYF,TGTGCCAGCAGCTACCTTTACAGGCAAGAGACCCAGTACTTC
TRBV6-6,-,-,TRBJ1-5,CASSYSIPIEPQHF,TGTGCCAGCAGTTACTCGATTCCTATTGAGCCCCAGCATTTT
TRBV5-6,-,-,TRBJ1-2,CASSLDRVWGYTF,TGTGCCAGCAGCTTGGATCGGGTTTGGGGCTACACCTTC
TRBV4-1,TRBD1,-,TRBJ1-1,CASSEKQGVDEAFF,TGCGCCAGCAGCGAAAAACAGGGGGTTGATGAAGCTTTCTTT
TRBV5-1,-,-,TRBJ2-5,CASSGLTGTQETQYF,TGCGCCAGCAGCGGCCTTACAGGGACGCAAGAGACCCAGTACTTC
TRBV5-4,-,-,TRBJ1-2,CASSLFSGNIGYTF,TGTGCCAGCAGCTTGTTTTCAGGGAATATAGGCTACACCTTC
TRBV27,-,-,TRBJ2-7,CASTSSRTYEQYF,TGTGCCAGCACCTCATCCCGAACTTACGAGCAGTACTTC
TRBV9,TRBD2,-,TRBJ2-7,CASSVDGGAAEQYF,TGTGCCAGCAGCGTAGACGGGGGGGCGGCGGAGCAGTACTTC
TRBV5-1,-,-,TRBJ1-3,CASSLDPGRNTIYF,TGCGCCAGCAGCTTGGATCCAGGGCGGAACACCATATATTTT
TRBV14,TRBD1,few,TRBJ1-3,CASSQEGDRPSGNTIYF,TGTGCCAGCAGCCAAGAAGGGGACAGGCCATCTGGAAACACCATATATTTT
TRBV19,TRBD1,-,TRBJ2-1,CASRTTGISYNEQFF,TGTGCCAGTAGAACGACAGGGATCTCCTACAATGAGCAGTTCTTC
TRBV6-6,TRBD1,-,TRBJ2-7,CASSYGGQGILNEQYF,TGTGCCAGCAGTTACGGGGGACAGGGAATTCTCAACGAGCAGTACTTC
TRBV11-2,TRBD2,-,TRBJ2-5,CASSHGASGKETQYF,TGTGCCAGCAGCCATGGGGCTAGCGGGAAAGAGACCCAGTACTTC
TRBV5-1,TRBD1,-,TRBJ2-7,CASSRDRRYYEQYF,TGCGCCAGCAGCCGGGACAGGCGATATTACGAGCAGTACTTC
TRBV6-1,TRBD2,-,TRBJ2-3,CASSELAGGVRDTQYF,TGTGCCAGCAGTGAATTAGCGGGGGGGGTCAGGGATACGCAGTATTTT
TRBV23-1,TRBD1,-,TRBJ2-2,CASSPKPGQQTNTGELFF,TGCGCCAGCAGTCCGAAGCCGGGACAGCAAACGAACACCGGGGAGCTGTTTTTT
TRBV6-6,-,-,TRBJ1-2,CASSMGHSPGYTF,TGTGCCAGCAGTATGGGACATTCGCCAGGCTACACCTTC
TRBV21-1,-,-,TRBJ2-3,CASSNGRSAGGLDTQYF,TGTGCCAGCAGCAACGGGAGGTCTGCGGGGGGACTTGATACGCAGTATTTT
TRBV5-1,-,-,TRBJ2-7,CASSLGREQYF,TGCGCCAGCAGCTTGGGTCGGGAGCAGTACTTC
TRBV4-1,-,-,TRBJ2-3,CASSQTGTDTQYF,TGCGCCAGCAGCCAAACGGGCACAGATACGCAGTATTTT
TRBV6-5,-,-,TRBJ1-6,CASSYEGYNSPLHF,TGTGCCAGCAGTTACGAGGGCTATAATTCACCCCTCCACTTT
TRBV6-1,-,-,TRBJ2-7,CASSTPGLLSYEQYF,TGTGCCAGCAGCACCCCGGGACTTTTATCCTACGAGCAGTACTTC
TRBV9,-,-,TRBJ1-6,CASSVGQGRSPLHF,TGTGCCAGCAGCGTAGGTCAGGGCCGATCACCCCTCCACTTT
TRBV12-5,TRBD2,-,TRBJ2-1,CASGKPIASGVYNEQFF,TGTGCTAGTGGCAAACCGATCGCTAGCGGGGTTTACAATGAGCAGTTCTTC
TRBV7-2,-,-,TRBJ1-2,CASSFYREGGYTF,TGTGCCAGCAGCTTTTACAGGGAAGGTGGCTACACCTTC
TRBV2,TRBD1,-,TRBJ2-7,CASSGTGDQEYEQYF,TGTGCCAGCAGTGGAACAGGGGACCAAGAATACGAGCAGTACTTC
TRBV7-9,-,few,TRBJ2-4,CASSYTGTTGRYF,TGTGCCAGCAGCTATACCGGGACAACGGGGAGGTACTTC
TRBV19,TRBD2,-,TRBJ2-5,CASSILAGGRSETQYF,TGTGCCAGTAGTATCCTAGCGGGGGGGCGTTCGGAGACCCAGTACTTC
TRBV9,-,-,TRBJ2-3,CASSVGTSTDTQYF,TGTGCCAGCAGCGTAGGGACAAGCACAGATACGCAGTATTTT
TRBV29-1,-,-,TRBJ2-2,CSAGLEGVPGELFF,TGCAGCGCAGGACTTGAGGGGGTCCCCGGGGAGCTGTTTTTT
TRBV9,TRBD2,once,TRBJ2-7,CASSPEGIAGDEQYF,TGTGCCAGCAGCCCGGAGGGGATAGCGGGGGACGAGCAGTACTTC
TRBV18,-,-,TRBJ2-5,CASSPGRETQYF,TGTGCCAGCTCACCAGGGAGAGAGACCCAGTACTTC
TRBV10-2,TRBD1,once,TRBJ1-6,CASSFTDRGNSPLHF,TGCGCCAGCAGTTTTACCGACAGGGGAAATTCACCCCTCCACTTT
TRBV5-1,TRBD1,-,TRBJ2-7,CASTGTGGPYEQYF,TGCGCCAGCACCGGGACAGGGGGTCCCTACGAGCAGTACTTC
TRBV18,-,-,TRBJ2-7,CASSPPDSLYEQYF,TGTGCCAGCTCACCACCGGATAGCCTCTACGAGCAGTACTTC
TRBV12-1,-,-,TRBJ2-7,CASSSGTTGATYEQYF,TGTGCCAGCAGCTCAGGAACGACAGGGGCGACCTACGAGCAGTACTTC
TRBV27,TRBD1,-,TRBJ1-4,CASSRTGREKLFF,TGTGCCAGCAGCCGGACAGGGCGCGAAAAACTGTTTTTT
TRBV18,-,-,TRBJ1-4,CASSPGPNEKLFF,TGTGCCAGCTCACCGGGGCCCAATGAAAAACTGTTTTTT
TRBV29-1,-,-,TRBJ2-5,CSVGVSGRAKQETQYF,TGCAGCGTTGGGGTTTCGGGCAGGGCAAAACAAGAGACCCAGTACTTC
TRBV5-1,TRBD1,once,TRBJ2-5,CASSPWTGGQETQYF,TGCGCCAGCAGCCCCTGGACAGGGGGCCAAGAGACCCAGTACTTC
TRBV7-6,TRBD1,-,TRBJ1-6,CASSLDPWTTGTGTTGNSPLHF,TGTGCCAGCAGCTTAGACCCTTGGACTACAGGGACAGGGACTACGGGCAATTCACCCCTCCACTTT
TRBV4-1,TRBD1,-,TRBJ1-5,CASSPTGTGGGEPQHF,TGCGCCAGCAGCCCTACCGGGACAGGGGGAGGGGAGCCCCAGCATTTT
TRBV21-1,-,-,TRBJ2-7,CASSKTGQPYEQYF,TGTGCCAGCAGCAAAACGGGACAACCCTACGAGCAGTACTTC